This TCR beta chain stems from a study of T-cell reconstitution after alpha-beta-depleted transplantation in children. In its sample, this clonotype was seen many times. The antigen remains undetermined. Trimming cost V 6 bases and J 8 bases; bases outside gene matches: 19. The CDR3 totals 17 residues. Germline CDR1 KGHDR, CDR2 SFDVKD. Unique molecular identifiers tagged the TCRbeta library. TCRdb reprocessed the PCR reads with MiXCR, giving one entry per CDR3 protein. The sample lists fewer than 350,000 distinct CDR3 sequences, about 7.3% occurring once. Study-wide results and limits: After transplant, at about two months, alpha-beta T cells were reportedly derived from several hundred expanded graft clones. T-cell counts and diversity were attributed mostly to newly produced T cells one year after transplant. For some patients, TCRbeta diversity was high at day 60 because of recipient T cells and thymic progenitors that survived.

This TCR derives from a female patient aged 2-9 years who had a stem cell transplant for Fanconi anemia, so the T cells may come from the graft donor. The chain is built from TRBV24-1 and TRBJ1-2, with 8 bases fitting TRBD1. Sequences were derived from peripheral blood, sampled 360 days after TCRalphabeta/CD19-depleted stem cell transplant. The CDR3 spells CATSPSTGSGTGEGYTF. The CDR3 region has the DNA TGTGCCACCAGTCCGTCAACCGGCTCCGGGACAGGAGAAGGCTACACCTTC.